This note documents a single T cell receptor (beta chain) sequence. Its antigen is not identified. The CDR3 is made up of 12 amino acids. Germline values: CDR1 SGHVS, CDR2 FNYEAQ. The germline V and J ends were trimmed by 4 bases and 5 bases, with 9 bases remaining between them. Investigators sought sequencing depths of between 1 in 200,000 and 1 in 1 million T cells. Produced via immunoSEQ multiplex PCR; TCRdb's table is partial and in-frame only. The table has approximately 320,000 clones, 67% seen once; the top ten hold roughly 6.8%. The data originate from a study of cytotoxic CD8 clonotypes in ibrutinib-treated CLL. Study results and limitations: Baseline clonality, higher than in age-matched healthy donors, tracked circulating CD8+ T-cell counts. Clonality went higher at ibrutinib response and then dropped back toward baseline at progression. The study sampled sustained-remission and progressing patients at different times.

The specimen was PBMCs, collected after 36 months of ibrutinib treatment. This chain links TRBV7-6 with TRBJ2-7; TRBD2 might be the D (5 bases). The TCR was taken from a human donor with chronic lymphocytic leukemia. The CDR3 spells CASSSSGDEQYF. DNA for the CDR3: TGTGCCAGCAGCTCATCCGGGGACGAGCAGTACTTC.